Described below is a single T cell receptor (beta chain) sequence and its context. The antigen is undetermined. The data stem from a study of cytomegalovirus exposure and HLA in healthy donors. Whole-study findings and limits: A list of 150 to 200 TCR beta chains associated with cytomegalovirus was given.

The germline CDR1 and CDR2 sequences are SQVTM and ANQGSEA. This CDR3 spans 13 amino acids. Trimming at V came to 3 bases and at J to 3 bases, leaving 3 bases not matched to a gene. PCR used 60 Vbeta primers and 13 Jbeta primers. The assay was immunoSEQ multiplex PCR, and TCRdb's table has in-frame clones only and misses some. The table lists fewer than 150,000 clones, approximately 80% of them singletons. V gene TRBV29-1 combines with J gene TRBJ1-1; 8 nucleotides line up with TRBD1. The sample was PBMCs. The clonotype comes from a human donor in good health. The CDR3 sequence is CSVETGEYTEAFF. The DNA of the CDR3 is TGCAGCGTTGAGACAGGGGAGTACACTGAAGCTTTCTTT.